A selection of T cell receptor beta chains follows, all from one sample in a study of blood T cell repertoires in COVID-19. Data came from immunoSEQ multiplex PCR; TCRdb stores just in-frame clones and leaves some out. This sample has about 260,000 clones, with just under 85% found just once. Sequenced input: peripheral blood. These receptors all come from an elderly woman with acute or convalescent COVID-19. Both conserved end residues are part of each CDR3.

J gene: TRBJ2-5; V gene: TRBV11-2; CDR3 protein: CASSLSVGRRETQYF
J gene: TRBJ1-1; V gene: TRBV7-2; CDR3 protein: CASSLIQTGVTEAFF
J gene: TRBJ1-2; V gene: TRBV6-5; CDR3 protein: CASSSGWRYTF
J gene: TRBJ1-2; V gene: TRBV5-4; CDR3 protein: CASSPWTVNYGYTF
J gene: TRBJ2-7; V gene: TRBV3-1/TRBV3-2; CDR3 protein: CASSPGLAGDAYEQYF
J gene: TRBJ2-2; V gene: TRBV9; CDR3 protein: CASSVASTGELFF
J gene: TRBJ2-3; V gene: TRBV6-6; CDR3 protein: CAGGGGTDTQYF
J gene: TRBJ1-1; V gene: TRBV7-2; CDR3 protein: CASSYVAAATEAFF
J gene: TRBJ2-2; V gene: TRBV18; CDR3 protein: CASSPQLPGLAGSGELFF
J gene: TRBJ2-7; V gene: TRBV11-2; CDR3 protein: CASSFAYEQYF
J gene: TRBJ2-3; V gene: TRBV21-1; CDR3 protein: CASSKELAGGPDTQYF
J gene: TRBJ2-1; V gene: TRBV20-1; CDR3 protein: CSASSGGAGEQFF
J gene: TRBJ1-5; V gene: TRBV28; CDR3 protein: CASSLGQLNQPQHF
J gene: TRBJ2-1; V gene: TRBV19; CDR3 protein: CASSIPRAASYNEQFF
J gene: TRBJ2-7; V gene: TRBV12-3/TRBV12-4; CDR3 protein: CASSPNGGEQYF
J gene: TRBJ2-7; V gene: TRBV5-4; CDR3 protein: CASSLDGVNHEQYF
J gene: TRBJ2-7; V gene: TRBV7-2; CDR3 protein: CASSSEKWAGEQYF
J gene: TRBJ2-2; V gene: TRBV10-3; CDR3 protein: CAISALGGRSGTGELFF
J gene: TRBJ2-2; V gene: TRBV7-8; CDR3 protein: CASGRQGSGGELFF
J gene: TRBJ1-3; V gene: TRBV2; CDR3 protein: CASSTGTGNTIYF
J gene: TRBJ2-5; V gene: TRBV14; CDR3 protein: CASSQALARRPQYF
J gene: TRBJ1-4; V gene: TRBV29-1; CDR3 protein: CSVGDRATNEKLFF
J gene: TRBJ2-7; V gene: TRBV7-3; CDR3 protein: CASSQGGEQYF
J gene: TRBJ1-1; V gene: TRBV6-5; CDR3 protein: CASLKNTEAFF
J gene: TRBJ1-2; V gene: TRBV27; CDR3 protein: CASSSHWDRGSYGYTF
J gene: TRBJ2-7; V gene: TRBV7-3; CDR3 protein: CASSPFPPGLAGVSEQYF
J gene: TRBJ1-4; V gene: TRBV6-6; CDR3 protein: CASSYGQGANEKLFF
J gene: TRBJ1-1; V gene: TRBV12-3/TRBV12-4; CDR3 protein: CASTLNRVTEAFF
J gene: TRBJ2-7; V gene: TRBV19; CDR3 protein: CASSTGRGTYEQYF
J gene: TRBJ2-4; V gene: TRBV29-1; CDR3 protein: CSVEKSQGGSIQYF
J gene: TRBJ1-1; V gene: TRBV28; CDR3 protein: CASSPNSHTEAFF
J gene: TRBJ1-2; V gene: TRBV27; CDR3 protein: CASRETGGAGYGYTF
J gene: TRBJ1-2; V gene: TRBV3-1/TRBV3-2; CDR3 protein: CASSHGGQISTNYGYTF
J gene: TRBJ1-2; V gene: TRBV7-9; CDR3 protein: CASSPTGELGYTF
J gene: TRBJ2-2; V gene: TRBV5-1; CDR3 protein: CASTKTSGITGELFF
J gene: TRBJ2-3; V gene: TRBV3-1/TRBV3-2; CDR3 protein: CASRRTLAGVTDTQYF
J gene: TRBJ1-1; V gene: TRBV6-5; CDR3 protein: CATRGPNTEAFF
J gene: TRBJ2-7; V gene: TRBV7-9; CDR3 protein: CASSRTGSYEQYF
J gene: TRBJ2-3; V gene: TRBV2; CDR3 protein: CASSETGPSTDTQYF
J gene: TRBJ2-3; V gene: TRBV5-1; CDR3 protein: CASSTQGGADTQYF
J gene: TRBJ2-3; V gene: TRBV19; CDR3 protein: CASSIRGNTQYF
J gene: TRBJ2-6; V gene: TRBV6-6; CDR3 protein: CASTPDFSGANVLTF
J gene: TRBJ1-3; V gene: TRBV4-2; CDR3 protein: CASSQARDSGNTIYF
J gene: TRBJ1-1; V gene: TRBV7-3; CDR3 protein: CASSLKSTGGLENTEAFF
J gene: TRBJ1-2; V gene: TRBV5-1; CDR3 protein: CATKTRDRGWDGYTF
J gene: TRBJ1-3; V gene: TRBV18; CDR3 protein: CASSPNGGDTIYF
J gene: TRBJ1-2; V gene: TRBV28; CDR3 protein: CASSLFFGTAYGYTF
J gene: TRBJ1-2; V gene: TRBV18; CDR3 protein: CASSLQGFYGYTF
J gene: TRBJ2-2; V gene: TRBV19; CDR3 protein: CASSIATGPGELFF
J gene: TRBJ1-2; V gene: TRBV6-1; CDR3 protein: CASSEAAGQKYGYTF
J gene: TRBJ2-3; V gene: TRBV24-1; CDR3 protein: CATSDGAGGLTDTQYF
J gene: TRBJ1-3; V gene: TRBV7-9; CDR3 protein: CASSLGLGQSPDTIYF
J gene: TRBJ1-4; V gene: TRBV19; CDR3 protein: CASSRQVNEKLFF
J gene: TRBJ2-7; V gene: TRBV5-1; CDR3 protein: CASSPPGQSYEQYF
J gene: TRBJ1-5; V gene: TRBV7-2; CDR3 protein: CASSSGQGDAQPQHF
J gene: TRBJ2-1; V gene: TRBV23-1; CDR3 protein: CASSQKRTSGSGEQFF
J gene: TRBJ2-1; V gene: TRBV19; CDR3 protein: CASSIDLRLPSYNEQFF
J gene: TRBJ2-2; V gene: TRBV11-1; CDR3 protein: CASSLRGLNTGELFF
J gene: TRBJ1-5; V gene: TRBV23-1; CDR3 protein: CASPGAREGNQPQHF
J gene: TRBJ2-7; V gene: TRBV7-2; CDR3 protein: CASSLNRGGYEQYF